A selection of T cell receptor beta chains follows, all from one sample in a study of blood T cell repertoires in COVID-19. TCRdb's copy holds only in-frame clones and misses some; the assay was immunoSEQ multiplex PCR. The sample lists about 200,000 clones, 87% occurring once. Sequencing was carried out using peripheral blood. The receptors stem from a man between 60 and 75 years old who had recovered from COVID-19. Both conserved end residues are part of each CDR3.

TRBV12-3/TRBV12-4	CASSLYSTGELFF
TRBV18	CASSPLSPLYNEQFF
TRBV20-1	CSASSGGSSTDTQYF
TRBV10-3	CAIGSLNTGELFF
TRBV3-1/TRBV3-2	CASSQGTLAGFTYEQYF
TRBV11-2	CASSLAGAANYGYTF
TRBV2	CASSEQERVREKLFF
TRBV7-3	CASSLDGVDTEAFF
TRBV7-2	CASRLPQGNTIYF
TRBV7-9	CASSFSNAVQGFADTQYF
TRBV24-1	CATSGRDYDYNEQFF
TRBV3-1/TRBV3-2	CASSRFDRAEQYF
TRBV18	CASSQGTAAFF
TRBV9	CASSVEGGDRGWTEAFF
TRBV7-9	CASSSKGQYDEQFF
TRBV2	CASSGGPTGSEAFF
TRBV7-7	CASSPRGRGAGELFF
TRBV5-1	CASSLAGTRQETQYF
TRBV19	CASSIDGFYDTQYF
TRBV5-1	CASSLATGRDEQYF
TRBV6-5	CASTRAGGPSYEQYF